The 30 T cell receptor beta chains given below trace back to one sample, sequenced in a study of T-cell memory formation after mild COVID-19. TCRdb recomputed calls from the 5' RACE reads with MiXCR, one row per CDR3 protein. The data contain over 350,000 distinct CDR3 sequences, roughly a quarter of them seen just once; the ten biggest clones take up 7% to 9.5%. The specimen sequenced was PBMCs or a T cell subset sorted from them (not recorded which). These receptors originate from an adult woman who had mild COVID-19 (a few samples of this study predate the infection). Cell type and time point are not known.

This clonotype was observed a few times. The chain combines TRBV12-3 or TRBV12-4 with TRBJ1-2; tentatively, D is TRBD1 (6 bases). The ends were cut back, 5 bases at V and 8 bases at J, with 15 bases in the middle. This CDR3 is built from 13 residues. In nucleotides, the CDR3 is TGTGCCAGCAGTAACAGGGAATCGGGGGGCTACACCTTC. Its protein product is CASSNRESGGYTF.

This clonotype showed up many times. The chain joins TRBV10-3 to TRBJ1-4; D might be TRBD1 (6 bases). V was clipped by 4 bases and J by 0 bases, with 18 bases between them. The length of the CDR3 is 18 residues. Germline V lookup: CDR1 ENHRY, CDR2 SYGVKD. The CDR3 DNA sequence: TGTGCCATCAGTGTCGGCAGGGGAGGAGGAACAACTAATGAAAAACTGTTTTTT. As protein: CAISVGRGGGTTNEKLFF.

This clonotype appeared once. The rearrangement uses TRBV4-1 and TRBJ2-1, with 9 nucleotides matching TRBD2. Germline assignment: CDR1 MGHRA and CDR2 YSYEKL. Trimming at V came to 4 bases and at J to 9 bases, leaving 13 bases not matched to a gene. The CDR3 has 16 residues. CDR3 in amino acids: CASSLLAGGPCFEQFF. DNA of the CDR3: TGCGCCAGCAGCCTCTTGGCGGGGGGGCCGTGTTTTGAGCAGTTCTTC.

This chain joins TRBV12-3 or TRBV12-4 and TRBJ2-5; D may correspond to TRBD1 or TRBD2 (6 bases each). The V and J ends lost 7 bases and 4 bases respectively, with 13 bases between them. This CDR3 contains 13 residues. The chain's CDR3 is CASNRGPGETQYF. The CDR3 DNA reads TGTGCCAGCAACCGGGGGCCGGGAGAGACCCAGTACTTC.

This clonotype appeared a few times. The CDR3 nucleotides are TGCGCCAGCAGCTTGGTAGCTTCGGCCGGGGAGCTGTTTTTT. As protein: CASSLVASAGELFF. The genes are TRBV5-1 and TRBJ2-2; D ambiguous. The CDR3 covers 14 residues. Germline V gives CDR1 SGHRS, CDR2 YFSETQ. V shed 0 bases and J shed 6 bases, with 9 bases lying between them.

This chain uses TRBV20-1 with TRBJ1-2; D is ambiguous. Germline V lookup: CDR1 DFQATT, CDR2 SNEGSKA (reference sequence). The CDR3 totals 11 residues. The V gene lost 4 bases and the J gene lost 5 bases, with 8 bases spanning the gap. DNA for the CDR3: TGCAGTGCTACCGATGGGTATGGCTACACCTTC. It yields the protein CSATDGYGYTF.

The chain employs TRBV20-1 and TRBJ2-1; 10 positions agree with TRBD2. This CDR3 is 18 amino acids long. From germline, CDR1 is DFQATT and CDR2 SNEGSKA (reference sequence). Germline trimming cut 0 bases from V and 7 bases from J; bases unmatched to any gene: 15. As DNA, the CDR3 is TGCAGTGCTAGAGATTCGATCGCTAGCGGGAGAGTAAGGAATGAGCAGTTCTTC. Translation: CSARDSIASGRVRNEQFF.

The chain is built from TRBV7-9 and TRBJ1-2; D ambiguous. V lost 5 bases to trimming and J lost 3 bases, with 10 bases between them. The CDR3 extends over 13 amino acids. CDR1 and CDR2 from the germline V gene are SEHNR and FQNEAQ (reference sequence). The CDR3 sequence is CASSPSGYYGYTF. For the CDR3, the DNA is TGTGCCAGCAGCCCCTCCGGCTACTATGGCTACACCTTC.

The sample holds a few counts of this clonotype. V and J are TRBV7-3 and TRBJ2-1; no firm D call. The V gene's germline CDR1 is SGHTA and CDR2 FQGTGA. This CDR3 region has 15 residues. V lost 5 bases, J lost 1 base, and 12 bases lay in between. In DNA, the CDR3 is TGTGCCAGCAGCCAAGACACTGCTTCCTACAATGAGCAGTTCTTC. Its translation: CASSQDTASYNEQFF.

A few counts support this clonotype. The V and J genes are TRBV12-3 or TRBV12-4 and TRBJ2-1; D is unclear. V was trimmed by 5 bases and J by 10 bases, leaving 9 bases between them. The length of the CDR3 is 11 residues. This CDR3 is CASSLLWEQFF. CDR3 DNA: TGTGCCAGCAGTCTCCTTTGGGAGCAGTTCTTC.

This clonotype was observed a handful of times. J is TRBJ2-7 and V is TRBV7-6; 12 nucleotides line up with TRBD2. Germline V gene sequence: CDR1 SGHVS, CDR2 FNYEAQ. The CDR3 is 16 amino acids. V trimming: 4 bases; J trimming: 4 bases; junction bases outside the gene matches: 8. CDR3 nucleotides: TGTGCCAGCAGCTCGGGACTAGCGGGTCCAGGGTACGAGCAGTACTTC. Its protein product is CASSSGLAGPGYEQYF.

This clonotype was counted many times. V is TRBV12-3 or TRBV12-4 and J is TRBJ1-5; D gene unclear. V lost 6 bases, J lost 4 bases, and 7 bases lay in between. The CDR3 consists of 12 residues. The CDR3 DNA is TGTGCCAGCAGCTTACCTAATCAGCCCCAGCATTTT. Translated: CASSLPNQPQHF.

The chain combines TRBV15 with TRBJ2-3, with D unclear. This CDR3 comprises 12 residues. V gave up 4 bases and J gave up 1 base, with 3 bases separating them. Germline V lookup: CDR1 LNHNV, CDR2 YYDKDF (reference sequence). The CDR3 nucleotides read TGTGCCACCAGCACCGGCACAGATACGCAGTATTTT. Protein: CATSTGTDTQYF. The full variable domain, completed using reference TRBV15 and TRBJ2-3, is DAMVIQNPRYQVTQFGKPVTLSCSQTLNHNVMYWYQQKSSQAPKLLFHYYDKDFNNEADTPDNFQSRRPNTSFCFLDIRSPGLGDTAMYLCATSTGTDTQYFGPGTRLTVL.

This clonotype has just a few counts. This chain links TRBV25-1 with TRBJ1-1; D unresolved. The germline CDR1 and CDR2 sequences are MGHDK and SYGVNS. The CDR3 runs 14 residues. With 7 bases removed from V and 0 bases from J, the gap between germline ends came to 12 bases. The CDR3 is CASTSHGLNTEAFF. Here the CDR3 DNA reads TGTGCCAGCACTAGTCACGGCCTGAACACTGAAGCTTTCTTT.

DNA of the CDR3: TGTGCCAGCAGCCAAGATCTCGTGTTGTGGGGGGTCGGGAACACTGAAGCTTTCTTT. Encoded protein: CASSQDLVLWGVGNTEAFF. The chain is built from TRBV3-1 and TRBJ1-1, with D perhaps matching TRBD1 (5 bases). Looked up from germline, CDR1 is LGHDT and CDR2 is YNNKEL (reference sequence). The CDR3 consists of 19 residues. V was clipped by 0 bases and J by 1 base, with 21 bases between them.

This rearrangement joins TRBV4-1 to TRBJ2-5; TRBD1 matches at 9 bases. The V segment lost 6 bases and the J segment 4 bases; nucleotides outside the gene matches: 15. Germline V CDR1 and CDR2: MGHRA, YSYEKL. This CDR3 is built from 17 residues. The CDR3 DNA reads as TGCGCCAGCAGACTGACTTCGGACAGGGGTGGGCGAGAGACCCAGTACTTC. The encoded protein is CASRLTSDRGGRETQYF.

This clonotype was seen a few times. V usage is TRBV7-2 and J usage is TRBJ1-5; no clear D. The V gene lost 3 bases and the J gene lost 1 base, with 10 bases spanning the gap. From germline, CDR1 is SGHTA and CDR2 FQGNSA. The CDR3 has 15 amino acids. The CDR3 sequence: CASSLESLSNQPQHF. The CDR3, as DNA: TGTGCCAGCAGCTTGGAATCCCTAAGCAATCAGCCCCAGCATTTT.

This clonotype was seen a handful of times. This chain uses TRBV27 with TRBJ1-1; D not certain. The CDR3 runs to 12 residues. CDR1 and CDR2 from the germline V gene are MNHEY and SMNVEV (reference sequence). The V and J ends lost 8 bases and 3 bases respectively, with 10 bases between them. This CDR3 reads CASRALDTEAFF. The CDR3, as DNA: TGTGCCAGCCGAGCGCTCGACACTGAAGCTTTCTTT.

This chain connects TRBV7-9 to TRBJ2-3; TRBD2 agrees at 8 bases. The junction had 8 bases not matched to a gene; V was cut back by 1 base and J by 5 bases. Looked up from germline, CDR1 is SEHNR and CDR2 is FQNEAQ (reference sequence). This CDR3 spans 16 amino acids. The CDR3 DNA sequence: TGTGCCAGCAGCTTAGAGCCAGCGGGAGTCGGAGATACGCAGTATTTT. Its translation is CASSLEPAGVGDTQYF. The variable domain in full, completed from reference TRBV7-9 and TRBJ2-3, reads DTGVSQNPRHKITKRGQNVTFRCDPISEHNRLYWYRQTLGQGPEFLTYFQNEAQLEKSRLLSDRFSAERPKGSFSTLEIQRTEQGDSAMYLCASSLEPAGVGDTQYFGPGTRLTVL.

The chain carries TRBV6-2 or TRBV6-3 and TRBJ2-3; TRBD2 matches at 13 bases. Germline V lookup: CDR1 MNHEY, CDR2 SVGEGT. This CDR3 spans 16 amino acids. J gave up 4 bases and V 5 bases, and 6 bases lay outside the gene matches. CDR3: CASSRGLAGPADTQYF. CDR3 bases: TGTGCCAGCAGTCGGGGACTAGCGGGACCGGCAGATACGCAGTATTTT.

The chain uses TRBV29-1 and TRBJ2-2; 14 nucleotides agree with TRBD2. The CDR3 runs to 16 residues. With V trimmed by 5 bases and J by 6 bases, 8 bases remained unmatched. Germline CDR1 and CDR2: SQVTM and ANQGSEA. CDR3 nucleotides: TGCAGCGTTCGGAAGACTAGCGGGGGGGCATCCGGGGAGCTGTTTTTT. Amino acids: CSVRKTSGGASGELFF.

The V gene is TRBV30, the J gene TRBJ2-1; 9 bases match TRBD2. CDR3 length: 12 amino acids. Germline V gene data show CDR1 as GTSNPN and CDR2 as SVGIG (reference sequence). The V segment lost 4 bases and the J segment 9 bases; nucleotides outside the gene matches: 4. The CDR3 DNA is TGTGCCTGGACTAGCGGGACCGGTGAGCAGTTCTTC. Protein: CAWTSGTGEQFF.

The genes are TRBV18 and TRBJ1-1; D may be TRBD1 (6 bases). Deletions cut 4 bases from V and 7 bases from J, with 10 bases between. This CDR3 contains 12 residues. CDR1 is KGHSH, CDR2 LQKENI, per germline. The CDR3 region is CASSQHRVEAFF. The CDR3 DNA is TGTGCCAGCTCACAACACAGGGTTGAAGCTTTCTTT.

This rearrangement joins TRBV2 to TRBJ1-1; D call uncertain. CDR1 and CDR2 from the germline V gene are SNHLY and FYNNEI. CDR3 size: 11 residues. V shed 7 bases and J shed 11 bases, with 14 bases lying between them. CDR3 amino acids: CASMIGGEAFF. Here the CDR3 DNA reads TGTGCCAGCATGATTGGAGGAGAGGCTTTCTTT.

This clonotype has more than one count but fewer than ten. The V gene is TRBV18, the J gene TRBJ2-2; D tentatively reads TRBD1 or TRBD2 (6 bases each). Germline CDR1 reads KGHSH; CDR2 reads LQKENI. V was trimmed by 0 bases and J by 4 bases, leaving 15 bases between them. CDR3 length equals 17 residues. For the CDR3, the DNA is TGTGCCAGCTCACCACCCTCCGGGGGCGCGTTCACCGGGGAGCTGTTTTTT. It specifies CASSPPSGGAFTGELFF. Using reference TRBV18 and TRBJ2-2 for the parts outside the CDR3, the full variable domain is NAGVMQNPRHLVRRRGQEARLRCSPMKGHSHVYWYRQLPEEGLKFMVYLQKENIIDESGMPKERFSAEFPKEGPSILRIQQVVRGDSAAYFCASSPPSGGAFTGELFFGEGSRLTVL.

The V gene is TRBV24-1, the J gene TRBJ2-7; the D gene is possibly TRBD1 (6 bases). Trimming cost V 4 bases and J 2 bases, with 14 bases left between them. Germline V lookup: CDR1 KGHDR, CDR2 SFDVKD. The CDR3 extends over 15 amino acids. The CDR3 DNA reads TGTGCCACCAGTGAACAGGGAACCAATGCCTACGAGCAGTACTTC. It translates to CATSEQGTNAYEQYF.

The CDR3 DNA sequence: TGTGCCAGCAGTTACGGGCGACAGGGGGCCGATGAGCAGTTCTTC. Translation gives CASSYGRQGADEQFF. This chain joins TRBV6-2 or TRBV6-3 and TRBJ2-1; 10 bases agree with TRBD1. CDR1 and CDR2 from the germline V gene are MNHEY and SVGEGT. This CDR3 spans 15 amino acids. The V gene end was trimmed by 2 bases and the J gene end by 8 bases; junction bases not matched to a gene: 6.

V gene TRBV7-9 combines with J gene TRBJ2-1; possibly TRBD2 for D (6 bases). Trimming took 1 base from V and 2 from J, leaving 9 bases between them. From germline, CDR1 is SEHNR and CDR2 FQNEAQ (reference sequence). This CDR3 region has 15 residues. The CDR3 sequence is CASSLEGTPYNEQFF. CDR3 bases: TGTGCCAGCAGCTTAGAGGGGACTCCCTACAATGAGCAGTTCTTC.

In its sample, this clonotype was seen a few times. The rearrangement uses TRBV6-5 and TRBJ2-2; maybe TRBD2 (5 bases). Germline-derived CDR1 and CDR2 are MNHEY and SVGAGI. V lost 6 bases, J lost 4 bases, and 15 bases lay in between. The CDR3 loop spans 15 amino acids. In nucleotides, the CDR3 is TGTGCCAGCAGGAGGACGGCCGAGGGCACCGGGGAGCTGTTTTTT. Translating gives CASRRTAEGTGELFF.

The chain links TRBV10-1 to TRBJ1-1, with 7 bases matching TRBD1. CDR3 size: 16 residues. The junction had 12 bases not matched to a gene; V was cut back by 7 bases and J by 1 base. Germline CDR1 reads WNHNN; CDR2 reads SYGVQD (reference sequence). CDR3 DNA: TGCGCCAGCATAAAGGGAGATGACAGGGCGAACACTGAAGCTTTCTTT. Amino acid sequence: CASIKGDDRANTEAFF.